This T cell receptor (beta chain) comes out of a study of CXCR3-negative and CXCR3-positive naive CD8 T cells. UMI-labeled 5' RACE yielded the TRB cDNA libraries. TCRdb re-called the 5' RACE reads and shows each CDR3 protein once, DNA omitted. The sample totals 65,000 to 95,000 distinct CDR3 sequences. Germline V gene data show CDR1 as MNHEY and CDR2 as SVGAGI. This CDR3 is 14 amino acids long. The source material was naive CXCR3- CD8+ T cells from blood. Described subset: CD45RO-CCR7+CD27+CD95- naive CD8+ T cells lacking CXCR3 (TNR3-). The genes are TRBV6-5 and TRBJ2-2. The clonotype comes from a human donor in good health. Some clones in this sample may be carry-over from other donors' samples. This CDR3 reads CASSGFRNTGELFF.